The 32 T cell receptor beta chains below all came from one sample that was sequenced in a study of T cell responses to AZD1222 COVID-19 vaccine. Sequenced by immunoSEQ multiplex PCR; TCRdb stores in-frame clones only, minus some. This repertoire shows 120,000 to 150,000 clones, about 90% found once; its top ten account for 1.5% to 2%. The specimen was peripheral blood, collected 28 days after the second AZD1222 dose. The receptors were gathered from an adult who received the AZD1222 COVID-19 vaccine.

The rearrangement joins TRBV28 to TRBJ1-6, with TRBD1 matching over 8 bases. This CDR3 region has 17 residues. The V and J ends lost 10 bases and 1 base, in that order; junction bases with no gene match: 12. Germline loops: CDR1 MDHEN, CDR2 SYDVKM. CDR3 in amino acids: CATDPGTGSSYNSPLHF. Written as DNA, the CDR3 is TGTGCCACCGACCCCGGGACAGGTAGTTCCTATAATTCACCCCTCCACTTT.

The chain has TRBV2 and TRBJ2-5, with 8 nucleotides matching TRBD2. V lost 6 bases and J lost 2; bases outside the gene matches: 11. The CDR3 is 16 residues long. Germline V gene sequence: CDR1 SNHLY, CDR2 FYNNEI. The CDR3 region has the DNA TGTGCCAGCAGAAAAACTAGCGGAGAATTTCAAGAGACCCAGTACTTC. Translating it yields CASRKTSGEFQETQYF.

The chain couples TRBV25-1 to TRBJ2-7; 8 bases are a match to TRBD2. This CDR3 is built from 14 residues. Germline V gene data show CDR1 as MGHDK and CDR2 as SYGVNS. J lost 5 bases, V lost 4 bases, and 7 bases had no gene match. CDR3: CASSVTGGMHEQYF. The CDR3 DNA sequence: TGTGCCAGCAGTGTTACGGGAGGGATGCACGAGCAGTACTTC.

This sequence joins TRBV19 and TRBJ1-2; TRBD1 agrees at 7 bases. V lost 3 bases, J lost 1 base, and 8 bases stayed unmatched. Germline values: CDR1 LNHDA, CDR2 SQIVND (reference sequence). CDR3 length: 16 amino acids. CDR3 in DNA: TGTGCCAGTAGTATTCGTAGGGGGCGCGTTAACTATGGCTACACCTTC. This translates into CASSIRRGRVNYGYTF.

The chain joins TRBV19 to TRBJ1-1; 10 nucleotides align to TRBD1. The CDR3 length is 15 residues. V shed 4 bases, J shed 0 bases, and the junction held 2 bases outside the gene matches. Germline V gene data show CDR1 as LNHDA and CDR2 as SQIVND (reference sequence). CDR3 region: CASSNDRGLNTEAFF. The CDR3, as DNA: TGTGCCAGTAGTAACGACAGGGGGCTGAACACTGAAGCTTTCTTT.

The chain carries TRBV7-3 and TRBJ2-3; D is unclear. Germline CDR1 SGHTA, CDR2 FQGTGA. V gave up 5 bases and J gave up 6 bases, with 9 bases separating them. CDR3 length: 12 residues. The CDR3 DNA follows: TGTGCCAGCAGCCCCTCGCGGGATACGCAGTATTTT. Translating gives CASSPSRDTQYF.

The chain is built from TRBV12-3 or TRBV12-4 and TRBJ1-3; D is uncertain. The length of the CDR3 is 13 residues. Trimming removed 6 bases from V and 7 bases from J, with 13 bases in between. The CDR3 region is CASSLLLGNTIYF. The CDR3 DNA reads TGTGCCAGCAGCCTTCTCCTTGGGAACACCATATATTTT.

V and J are TRBV18 and TRBJ2-1; 7 bases line up with TRBD1. There are 14 residues in the CDR3. V gave up 3 bases and J gave up 5 bases; unmatched junction bases: 4. Germline values: CDR1 KGHSH, CDR2 LQKENI. The CDR3 DNA reads TGTGCCAGCTCACCCGAGACAGGGAACAATGAGCAGTTCTTC. Translating gives CASSPETGNNEQFF. Looking up the rest from reference TRBV18 and TRBJ2-1 gives the full variable domain: NAGVMQNPRHLVRRRGQEARLRCSPMKGHSHVYWYRQLPEEGLKFMVYLQKENIIDESGMPKERFSAEFPKEGPSILRIQQVVRGDSAAYFCASSPETGNNEQFFGPGTRLTVL.

The rearrangement joins TRBV5-1 to TRBJ1-3, with 7 positions matching TRBD1. The germline gives CDR1 SGHRS, CDR2 YFSETQ. Trimming at V came to 7 bases and at J to 2 bases, leaving 9 bases not matched to a gene. CDR3 length: 15 amino acids. This chain's CDR3 is CASGTTGATGNTIYF. CDR3 bases: TGCGCCAGCGGAACCACAGGGGCCACTGGAAACACCATATATTTT.

V usage is TRBV10-2 and J usage is TRBJ2-7; weak D call: TRBD2 (6 bases). The CDR3 has 13 residues. Trimming cost V 7 bases and J 6 bases, with 16 bases left between them. Germline assignment: CDR1 WSHSY and CDR2 SAAADI. This chain's CDR3 is CASTSSEGGEQYV. CDR3 in DNA: TGCGCCAGCACGTCCTCGGAGGGAGGCGAGCAGTACGTC.

The chain carries TRBV6-5 and TRBJ1-1; D unclear. From germline, CDR1 is MNHEY and CDR2 SVGAGI. V lost 4 bases to trimming and J lost 1 base, with 10 bases between them. The CDR3 has 14 residues. The CDR3 here is CASSLGSTNTEAFF. As DNA, the CDR3 is TGTGCCAGCAGTTTAGGGTCGACGAACACTGAAGCTTTCTTT.

The chain employs TRBV7-9 and TRBJ1-1, with a tentative D call TRBD1 (5 bases). Germline CDR1 is SEHNR and CDR2 is FQNEAQ (reference sequence). Trimming shortened V by 1 base and J by 6 bases, and 9 bases separated the two germline ends. The CDR3 is made up of 13 amino acids. The CDR3, as DNA: TGTGCCAGCAGCTTAGAACAGGTCGCTGAAGCTTTCTTT. Protein: CASSLEQVAEAFF.

The chain has TRBV2 and TRBJ1-5; no clear D. The CDR3 is 14 amino acids. Germline V gene lookup returns CDR1 SNHLY and CDR2 FYNNEI. Trimming shortened V by 4 bases and J by 0 bases, and 7 bases separated the two germline ends. The CDR3 protein is CASSGGYSNQPQHF. The CDR3 DNA sequence: TGTGCCAGCAGTGGAGGTTATAGCAATCAGCCCCAGCATTTT.

V and J are TRBV18 and TRBJ2-6, with unresolved D. The CDR3 has 16 amino acids. V lost 1 base and J lost 2, with 9 bases in between. The germline CDR1 and CDR2 sequences are KGHSH and LQKENI. The CDR3 is CASSPLSPTGANVLTF. DNA for the CDR3: TGTGCCAGCTCACCACTCTCTCCTACTGGGGCCAACGTCCTGACTTTC.

This clone was counted a single time. This sequence joins TRBV19 and TRBJ1-1, with D possibly being TRBD1 (5 bases). Germline CDR1 reads LNHDA; CDR2 reads SQIVND (reference sequence). The CDR3 length is 16 residues. V lost 2 bases to trimming and J lost 0 bases, with 13 bases between them. The CDR3 protein is CASSISGGRLNTEAFF. The CDR3 coding sequence is TGTGCCAGTAGTATATCGGGGGGACGTTTGAACACTGAAGCTTTCTTT.

The rearrangement links TRBV5-6 to TRBJ1-2; the D is unclear. CDR1 is SGHDT, CDR2 YYEEEE, per germline. CDR3 size: 14 residues. V was clipped by 7 bases and J by 4 bases, with 17 bases between them. CDR3 protein: CASHWASPGYGYTF. The CDR3 region has the DNA TGTGCCAGCCATTGGGCCTCCCCGGGCTATGGCTACACCTTC. Combining the CDR3 with reference TRBV5-6 and TRBJ1-2 gives the whole variable domain DAGVTQSPTHLIKTRGQQVTLRCSPKSGHDTVSWYQQALGQGPQFIFQYYEEEERQRGNFPDRFSGHQFPNYSSELNVNALLLGDSALYLCASHWASPGYGYTFGSGTRLTVV.

The CDR3 nucleotides are TGTGCCACCTCAGGGGGCGCCTGGGAAAAACTGTTTTTT. Its protein is CATSGGAWEKLFF. This rearrangement joins TRBV6-5 to TRBJ1-4; 8 bases align to TRBD1. V shed 10 bases, J shed 8 bases, and the junction held 9 bases outside the gene matches. The CDR3 extends over 13 amino acids. Per the germline V gene, CDR1 is MNHEY and CDR2 is SVGAGI.

V usage is TRBV19 and J usage is TRBJ1-2, with D perhaps matching TRBD1 (5 bases). V lost 8 bases and J 8 bases, leaving 15 bases between the germline ends. Germline V gene sequence: CDR1 LNHDA, CDR2 SQIVND (reference sequence). The CDR3 totals 12 residues. As DNA, the CDR3 is TGTGCCAGTCGATCGGGGGGTTTAGGCTACACCTTC. Amino acid sequence: CASRSGGLGYTF.

The chain is built from TRBV10-1 and TRBJ2-3; 13 nucleotides match TRBD2. J was trimmed by 4 bases and V by 7 bases; bases with no gene match: 5. CDR3 length: 15 amino acids. Looked up from germline, CDR1 is WNHNN and CDR2 is SYGVQD (reference sequence). CDR3 sequence reads: CASNAGTSGADTQYF. Here the CDR3 DNA reads TGCGCCAGCAATGCCGGGACTAGCGGGGCAGATACGCAGTATTTT.

This chain connects TRBV12-3 or TRBV12-4 to TRBJ2-1; no definite D call. This CDR3 has 12 residues. Trimming left V 8 bases short and J 3 bases short, with 8 bases between. The CDR3, as DNA: TGTGCCAGCCAACGACACTACAATGAGCAGTTCTTC. Protein sequence: CASQRHYNEQFF.

This sequence joins TRBV9 and TRBJ2-2, with 8 nucleotides matching TRBD1. Germline V CDR1 and CDR2: SGDLS, YYNGEE. CDR3 size: 13 residues. The V segment lost 7 bases and the J segment 7 bases; nucleotides outside the gene matches: 6. Here the CDR3 reads CASRDRYFGELFF. For the CDR3, the DNA is TGTGCCAGCCGGGACAGGTATTTCGGGGAGCTGTTTTTT.

This chain uses TRBV11-2 with TRBJ1-4, with TRBD1 identical over 9 bases. This CDR3 has 16 residues. Germline CDR1 SGHAT, CDR2 FQNNGV. Germline trimming cut 2 bases from V and 8 bases from J; bases unmatched to any gene: 9. The CDR3 loop is CASSLRQQGAREKLFF. As DNA, the CDR3 is TGTGCCAGCAGCTTACGTCAACAGGGGGCAAGGGAAAAACTGTTTTTT.

The chain couples TRBV10-3 to TRBJ2-3, with 7 nucleotides matching TRBD2. The length of the CDR3 is 15 residues. The junction had 10 bases not matched to a gene; V was cut back by 6 bases and J by 4 bases. The germline gives CDR1 ENHRY, CDR2 SYGVKD. This CDR3 reads CAISLSSGGSDTQYF. The DNA of the CDR3 is TGTGCCATCAGCCTTTCTAGCGGAGGGTCAGATACGCAGTATTTT.

The chain uses TRBV18 and TRBJ2-2, with D perhaps being TRBD1 or TRBD2 (5 bases each). Germline CDR1 and CDR2: KGHSH and LQKENI. The CDR3 is 15 residues long. V was pared by 3 bases and J by 4 bases, with 12 bases between. The CDR3 loop is CASSPAREITGELFF. CDR3 DNA sequence: TGTGCCAGCTCACCCGCCAGGGAGATCACCGGGGAGCTGTTTTTT.

This clone was seen only once. This sequence joins TRBV28 and TRBJ1-3; D unclear. This CDR3 has 13 amino acids. The germline gives CDR1 MDHEN, CDR2 SYDVKM. Written as DNA, the CDR3 is TGTGGTCATAGCCCGGAATCTGGAAACACCATATATTTT. As protein: CGHSPESGNTIYF.

The chain links TRBV30 to TRBJ1-6; 10 bases are shared with TRBD1. Germline values: CDR1 GTSNPN, CDR2 SVGIG (reference sequence). This CDR3 comprises 16 residues. The ends lost 2 bases at V and 5 bases at J; junction bases unmatched: 6. The CDR3 coding sequence is TGTGCCTGGAGTCCGACAGGGGGCGCGAATAATTCACCCCTCCACTTT. Residues: CAWSPTGGANNSPLHF.

The chain links TRBV2 to TRBJ1-6; no firm D call. The CDR3 sequence is 12 residues long. The germline V and J ends were trimmed by 5 bases and 7 bases, with 6 bases remaining between them. Germline lookup yields CDR1 SNHLY and CDR2 FYNNEI. This CDR3 reads CASSWQNSPLHF. In nucleotides, the CDR3 is TGTGCCAGCAGTTGGCAAAATTCACCCCTCCACTTT.

The rearrangement joins TRBV6-5 to TRBJ2-2; TRBD2 might be the D (5 bases). The CDR3 has 15 residues. Germline V gene sequence: CDR1 MNHEY, CDR2 SVGAGI. The ends were cut back, 0 bases at V and 4 bases at J, with 9 bases in the middle. The CDR3 DNA is TGTGCCAGCAGTTACTCGGGCGGGCCCACCGGGGAGCTGTTTTTT. Translated, it gives CASSYSGGPTGELFF.

The gene calls are TRBV6-2 or TRBV6-3 and TRBJ1-1; D is undetermined. The CDR3 contains 14 residues. Trimming left V 2 bases short and J 3 bases short, with 10 bases between. Germline lookup yields CDR1 MNHEY and CDR2 SVGEGT. CDR3: CASSYMVRDTEAFF. CDR3 nucleotide sequence: TGTGCCAGCAGTTACATGGTGCGTGACACTGAAGCTTTCTTT.

This sequence joins TRBV15 and TRBJ1-1; D is unclear. Germline V gene sequence: CDR1 LNHNV, CDR2 YYDKDF (reference sequence). V was clipped by 6 bases and J by 2 bases, with 10 bases between them. This CDR3 spans 13 amino acids. Here the CDR3 reads CATSMQANTEAFF. The CDR3 region has the DNA TGTGCCACCAGTATGCAGGCAAACACTGAAGCTTTCTTT.

This clone is a singleton in its sample. The rearrangement links TRBV7-2 to TRBJ1-5; D possibly corresponds to TRBD1 (5 bases). The CDR3 length is 16 residues. Trimming left V 2 bases short and J 3 bases short, with 14 bases between. The V gene's germline CDR1 is SGHTA and CDR2 FQGNSA. The CDR3 sequence: CASSLPGQVLNQPQHF. CDR3 nucleotide sequence: TGTGCCAGCAGCTTACCGGGGCAGGTCCTCAATCAGCCCCAGCATTTT.

The genes are TRBV7-2 and TRBJ2-5; D is unresolved. Germline V gene sequence: CDR1 SGHTA, CDR2 FQGNSA. The CDR3 spans 15 residues. The V and J ends lost 6 bases and 3 bases respectively, with 17 bases between them. This CDR3 reads CASSLGGVGKETQYF. CDR3 coding DNA: TGTGCCAGCAGTTTGGGCGGCGTGGGAAAAGAGACCCAGTACTTC.